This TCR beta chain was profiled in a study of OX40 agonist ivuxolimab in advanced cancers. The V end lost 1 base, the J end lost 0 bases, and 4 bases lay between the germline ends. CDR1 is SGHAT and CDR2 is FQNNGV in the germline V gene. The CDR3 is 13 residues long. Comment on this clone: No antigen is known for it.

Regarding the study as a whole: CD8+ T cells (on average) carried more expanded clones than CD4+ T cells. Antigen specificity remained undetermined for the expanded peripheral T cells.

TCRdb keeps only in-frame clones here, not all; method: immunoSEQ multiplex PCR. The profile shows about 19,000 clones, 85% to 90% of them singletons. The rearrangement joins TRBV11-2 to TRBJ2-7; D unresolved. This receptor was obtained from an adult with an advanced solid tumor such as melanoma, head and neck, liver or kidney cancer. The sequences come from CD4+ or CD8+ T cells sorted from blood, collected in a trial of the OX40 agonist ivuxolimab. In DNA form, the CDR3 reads TGTGCCAGCAGCTTAGGAGTCTCCTACGAGCAGTACTTC. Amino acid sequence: CASSLGVSYEQYF. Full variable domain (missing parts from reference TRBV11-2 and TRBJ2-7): EAGVAQSPRYKIIEKRQSVAFWCNPISGHATLYWYQQILGQGPKLLIQFQNNGVVDDSQLPKDRFSAERLKGVDSTLKIQPAKLEDSAVYLCASSLGVSYEQYFGPGTRLTVT.